These 22 T cell receptor beta chains share one sample of origin, sequenced in a study of cytomegalovirus exposure and HLA in healthy donors. Primers for the PCR totalled 60 Vbeta and 13 Jbeta. Sequencing was performed with immunoSEQ multiplex PCR; in TCRdb, only in-frame clones are kept and a portion is missing. The profile shows more than 150,000 clones, more than 80% of them singletons. The material sequenced was PBMCs. These TCRs come from a boy between 10 and 17 years old in good health and CMV-seronegative.

The chain links TRBV19 to TRBJ2-2; the D gene is possibly TRBD2 (6 bases). Germline V lookup: CDR1 LNHDA, CDR2 SQIVND (reference sequence). The CDR3 spans 15 residues. V dropped 4 bases and J dropped 0 bases, with 9 bases sitting between them. The CDR3 coding sequence is TGTGCCAGTAGTAGCGGGGCAACGAACACCGGGGAGCTGTTTTTT. Residues: CASSSGATNTGELFF.

The gene calls are TRBV25-1 and TRBJ1-2, with TRBD1 matching over 9 bases. The V segment lost 4 bases and the J segment 6 bases; nucleotides outside the gene matches: 9. Germline V CDR1 and CDR2: MGHDK, SYGVNS. This CDR3 contains 15 residues. The CDR3 nucleotides read TGTGCCAGCAGTGGGACTGCGGGACAGGGAAATGGCTACACCTTC. It yields the protein CASSGTAGQGNGYTF.

The chain joins TRBV6-1 to TRBJ1-2, with a weak D call TRBD1 (6 bases). With 3 bases removed from V and 5 bases from J, the gap between germline ends came to 16 bases. The CDR3 spans 15 residues. CDR1 is MNHNS and CDR2 is SASEGT in the germline V gene. The CDR3 DNA sequence: TGTGCCAGCAGTGAGATGCAGGGGTTCGGTTATGGCTACACCTTC. This gives the protein CASSEMQGFGYGYTF.

The CDR3 is CSGTQNTEAFF. CDR3 DNA sequence: TGCAGTGGGACACAGAACACTGAAGCTTTCTTT. The chain has TRBV20-1 and TRBJ1-1; D is perhaps TRBD1 (5 bases). The CDR3 is made up of 11 amino acids. V lost 7 bases and J 1 base, leaving 7 bases between the germline ends. The germline V gene encodes CDR1 DFQATT and CDR2 SNEGSKA (reference sequence).

This clone was detected only a few times. The chain combines TRBV4-2 with TRBJ1-2; D unclear. V dropped 2 bases and J dropped 5 bases, with 12 bases sitting between them. The CDR3 covers 14 residues. CDR1 is LGHNA and CDR2 is YNFKEQ in the germline V gene. CDR3 nucleotide sequence: TGTGCCAGCAGCCAACCCGACGGAGGATATGGCTACACCTTC. Its translation is CASSQPDGGYGYTF.

The chain joins TRBV30 to TRBJ1-2, with 9 nucleotides matching TRBD1. The CDR3 extends over 15 amino acids. Germline assignment: CDR1 GTSNPN and CDR2 SVGIG (reference sequence). Germline trimming cut 0 bases from V and 8 bases from J; bases unmatched to any gene: 10. CDR3 region: CAWSVQGTGPRGYTF. The CDR3 bases are TGTGCCTGGAGTGTACAGGGGACAGGGCCTAGGGGCTACACCTTC.

The gene calls are TRBV5-1 and TRBJ2-5; TRBD2 might be the D (5 bases). This CDR3 is 15 amino acids long. Germline loops: CDR1 SGHRS, CDR2 YFSETQ. V was clipped by 2 bases and J by 5 bases, with 16 bases between them. CDR3 loop: CASSLSATGSETQYF. CDR3 nucleotide sequence: TGCGCCAGCAGCTTATCGGCGACGGGGTCGGAGACCCAGTACTTC.

V and J are TRBV7-2 and TRBJ1-2; weak D call: TRBD1 (6 bases). V lost 5 bases to trimming and J lost 6 bases, with 16 bases between them. CDR3 length equals 14 residues. CDR1 and CDR2 (germline): SGHTA, FQGNSA. CDR3 coding DNA: TGTGCCAGCAGCCCGCACGGCGGGGGCGATGGCTACACCTTC. Translation gives CASSPHGGGDGYTF.

The chain combines TRBV9 with TRBJ2-1, with D tentatively TRBD1 (6 bases). The CDR3 totals 13 residues. The germline V and J ends were trimmed by 9 bases and 5 bases, with 15 bases remaining between them. Germline values: CDR1 SGDLS, CDR2 YYNGEE. The CDR3 region is CATANGTHNEQFF. The CDR3 nucleotides are TGTGCCACCGCAAATGGGACACACAATGAGCAGTTCTTC.

This chain links TRBV11-2 with TRBJ2-3; 7 nucleotides match TRBD2. This CDR3 comprises 19 residues. The germline CDR1 and CDR2 sequences are SGHAT and FQNNGV. The J segment lost 0 bases and the V segment lost 0 bases, leaving 12 bases of the junction unmatched. The CDR3 is CASSLDGSGLAASTDTQYF. DNA of the CDR3: TGTGCCAGCAGCTTAGATGGTTCCGGGCTAGCGGCTAGCACAGATACGCAGTATTTT.

The V and J genes are TRBV7-2 and TRBJ1-1, with a tentative D call TRBD1 (5 bases). The CDR3 sequence is 15 residues long. Trimming shortened V by 1 base and J by 0 bases, and 9 bases separated the two germline ends. CDR1 and CDR2 from the germline V gene are SGHTA and FQGNSA. The CDR3 reads CASSLEAGLNTEAFF. DNA of the CDR3: TGTGCCAGCAGCTTAGAAGCAGGGCTGAACACTGAAGCTTTCTTT.

J is TRBJ2-7 and V is TRBV7-2; D unclear. The CDR3 totals 15 residues. V was clipped by 5 bases and J by 0 bases, with 14 bases between them. CDR1 SGHTA and CDR2 FQGNSA come from the germline V gene. The CDR3: CASSLSSMRSYEQYF. CDR3 bases: TGTGCCAGCAGCCTTTCGTCTATGCGCTCCTACGAGCAGTACTTC.

This clone was detected once. This chain links TRBV12-5 with TRBJ2-7; D perhaps matches TRBD2 (5 bases). V lost 0 bases and J 2 bases, leaving 20 bases between the germline ends. Per the germline V gene, CDR1 is LGHNT and CDR2 is FRNRAP. CDR3 length: 18 amino acids. The CDR3 DNA sequence: TGTGCTAGTGGTTTGGTACTAGAGTTGACGGTCGCTACCTACGAGCAGTACTTC. It yields the protein CASGLVLELTVATYEQYF.

This clone was counted a single time. This CDR3 reads CASSTSGMALQFF. The DNA of the CDR3 is TGTGCCAGCAGCACAAGCGGTATGGCGTTGCAGTTCTTC. The V and J genes are TRBV7-2 and TRBJ2-1; perhaps TRBD2 as D (5 bases). Germline V gives CDR1 SGHTA, CDR2 FQGNSA. V was trimmed by 5 bases and J by 12 bases, leaving 17 bases between them. The CDR3 extends over 13 amino acids.

The rearrangement joins TRBV27 to TRBJ2-7; D call uncertain. The length of the CDR3 is 13 residues. Germline lookup yields CDR1 MNHEY and CDR2 SMNVEV (reference sequence). V was pared by 3 bases and J by 0 bases, with 6 bases between. The CDR3 is CASSFGGSYEQYF. CDR3 nucleotides: TGTGCCAGCAGTTTCGGCGGCTCCTACGAGCAGTACTTC.

The CDR3 DNA reads TGTGCCAGCAGCTTAGGAGATCGTTCCTACGAGCAGTACTTC. This sequence encodes CASSLGDRSYEQYF. This chain links TRBV11-3 with TRBJ2-5; unclear D gene. The J call may not be correct, given that the DNA end is closer to TRBJ2-7. The CDR3 consists of 14 residues. CDR1 and CDR2 (germline): SGHNT, YENEEA.

The genes are TRBV7-9 and TRBJ2-1, with 9 bases aligning to TRBD2. V lost 5 bases and J lost 6; bases outside the gene matches: 14. The CDR3 is 17 amino acids. Germline lookup yields CDR1 SEHNR and CDR2 FQNEAQ (reference sequence). DNA for the CDR3: TGTGCCAGCAGCCCCACCCTGGCGGGAGGGGTTTTCAATGAGCAGTTCTTC. Its protein is CASSPTLAGGVFNEQFF.

J is TRBJ2-7 and V is TRBV10-3, with TRBD2 as a possible D gene (6 bases). This CDR3 has 16 amino acids. Per germline, CDR1 ENHRY and CDR2 SYGVKD. V lost 2 bases and J 3 bases, leaving 17 bases between the germline ends. The CDR3 spells CAISEVGGGGNYEQYF. The CDR3 nucleotides read TGTGCCATCAGTGAGGTTGGGGGTGGGGGGAACTACGAGCAGTACTTC.

The genes are TRBV18 and TRBJ2-1; tentatively, D is TRBD2 (6 bases). CDR3 length: 16 amino acids. CDR1 and CDR2 from the germline V gene are KGHSH and LQKENI. V was cut by 5 bases and J by 8 bases, with 22 bases left in between. The CDR3 spells CASSTTWGEAVDEQFF. CDR3 in DNA: TGTGCCAGCTCAACTACCTGGGGGGAGGCGGTCGATGAGCAGTTCTTC.

J is TRBJ2-3 and V is TRBV11-3; 10 bases match TRBD1. The CDR3 is made up of 14 amino acids. Germline V gene lookup returns CDR1 SGHNT and CDR2 YENEEA. The V gene end was trimmed by 4 bases and the J gene end by 9 bases; junction bases not matched to a gene: 7. CDR3 in amino acids: CASSSGTGAETQYF. The CDR3 DNA reads as TGTGCCAGCAGCTCCGGGACAGGGGCCGAGACGCAGTATTTT.

The chain carries TRBV4-1 and TRBJ1-1; D remains unclear. V dropped 4 bases and J dropped 1 base, with 7 bases sitting between them. Germline V lookup: CDR1 MGHRA, CDR2 YSYEKL. The CDR3 totals 13 residues. In nucleotides, the CDR3 is TGCGCCAGCAGCCTCGGGTGGAACACTGAAGCTTTCTTT. It encodes CASSLGWNTEAFF.

This chain connects TRBV7-9 to TRBJ2-2; D is perhaps TRBD1 (5 bases). The V and J ends lost 4 bases and 2 bases respectively, with 8 bases between them. CDR3 length equals 14 residues. Per germline, CDR1 SEHNR and CDR2 FQNEAQ (reference sequence). CDR3 amino acids: CASSWQGNTGELFF. CDR3 DNA sequence: TGTGCCAGCAGCTGGCAGGGTAACACCGGGGAGCTGTTTTTT.